The T cell receptor (beta chain) described here comes from a study of blood T cell repertoires in COVID-19. For the study at large: The United States, Italy and Spain supplied acute and convalescent COVID-19 samples. T cells, B-cell-depleted T cells, or PBMCs provided the cDNA or gDNA that served as material.

Germline values: CDR1 KGHSH, CDR2 LQKENI. Trimming removed 0 bases at V and 4 bases at J, with 12 bases between. This CDR3 comprises 15 residues. Original handling: Amplification with reference gene primers provided the estimates of nucleated cell counts. The protocol was immunoSEQ multiplex PCR, while the TCRdb copy is restricted to in-frame clones and leaves out a portion. For V, J and clone size, that table is used; D and trimming come from the DNA. The repertoire has roughly 50,000 clones, around 93% of them found once; the top ten carry 7% to 8%. The source is a woman aged 60-75 years with active or convalescent COVID-19. The chain employs TRBV18 and TRBJ1-1; a possible D gene is TRBD1 (6 bases). The sequencing input was peripheral blood. CDR3 sequence (DNA): TGTGCCAGCTCACCACCGGCGGGGGCGCGCACTGAAGCTTTCTTT. This codes for CASSPPAGARTEAFF.